What follows are 18 T cell receptor beta chains derived from one specimen sequenced in a study of Graves' ophthalmopathy and Graves' hyperthyroidism. Amplifying from RNA transcripts, the study obtained TCR beta CDR3 regions. HTBI primers primed a first-round RT-PCR, and a second-round multiplex PCR followed. A single record per CDR3 protein comes from TCRdb applying MiXCR to the multiplex PCR reads. The sample comprises over 650,000 distinct CDR3 sequences, 35% to 45% of which are singletons, and 2.5% to 3.5% rests with the top ten. Specimen: peripheral blood. The source of these receptors is an adult man with Graves' ophthalmopathy.

This clonotype has at least ten counts. V and J are TRBV11-2 and TRBJ1-6, with 7 bases matching TRBD1. The trim removed 6 bases at V and 3 bases at J, leaving 2 bases unmatched. CDR1 and CDR2 from the germline V gene are SGHAT and FQNNGV. This CDR3 comprises 14 residues. Written as DNA, the CDR3 is TGTGCCAGCAGGGGACAGTTCTATAATTCACCCCTCCACTTT. Encoded protein: CASRGQFYNSPLHF.

In this sample, this clonotype turned up many times. The V gene is TRBV5-1, the J gene TRBJ1-1; unclear D gene. Trimming stripped 0 bases from V and 5 bases from J, with 11 bases between. CDR1 and CDR2 from the germline V gene are SGHRS and YFSETQ. The CDR3 runs to 14 residues. This CDR3 reads CASSLGGSKTEAFF. CDR3 sequence (DNA): TGCGCCAGCAGCTTGGGAGGGTCGAAAACTGAAGCTTTCTTT.

About this clonotype itself: Since a much larger clone is just one base distant, this may be a read error. The rearrangement joins TRBV10-3 to TRBJ1-2; 7 bases line up with TRBD1. With V trimmed by 5 bases and J by 6 bases, 12 bases remained unmatched. This CDR3 spans 15 amino acids. The germline gives CDR1 ENHRY, CDR2 SYGVKD. The CDR3 DNA follows: TGTGCCATCAGTTACCCCCGACAGGGTCGAGATGGCTACACCTTC. This translates into CAISYPRQGRDGYTF.

This clonotype was recorded many times. V gene TRBV7-9 combines with J gene TRBJ1-4; 7 nucleotides align to TRBD1. Trimming removed 7 bases from V and 5 bases from J; junction bases left unmatched: 4. The CDR3 covers 13 residues. Germline CDR1 reads SEHNR; CDR2 reads FQNEAQ (reference sequence). The CDR3 here is CASNRDSNEKLFF. The CDR3, as DNA: TGTGCCAGCAACCGGGACAGCAATGAAAAACTGTTTTTT. The whole variable domain, filled in from reference TRBV7-9 and TRBJ1-4, reads DTGVSQNPRHKITKRGQNVTFRCDPISEHNRLYWYRQTLGQGPEFLTYFQNEAQLEKSRLLSDRFSAERPKGSFSTLEIQRTEQGDSAMYLCASNRDSNEKLFFGSGTQLSVL.

A few counts support this clonotype. V and J are TRBV5-1 and TRBJ1-2, with D unresolved. The CDR3 sequence is 18 residues long. CDR1 SGHRS and CDR2 YFSETQ come from the germline V gene. V lost 2 bases to trimming and J lost 5 bases, with 25 bases between them. DNA of the CDR3: TGCGCCAGCAGCTTTCAACCACCCTCCGTGGGAATCCCTTATGGCTACACCTTC. It translates to CASSFQPPSVGIPYGYTF.

This sequence joins TRBV12-5 and TRBJ2-7; D gene unclear. With 2 bases removed from V and 4 bases from J, the gap between germline ends came to 6 bases. The germline V gene has CDR1 LGHNT and CDR2 FRNRAP. CDR3 length: 12 amino acids. This chain's CDR3 is CASGLLPYEQYF. As DNA, the CDR3 is TGTGCTAGTGGTTTGTTACCGTACGAGCAGTACTTC.

The chain recombines TRBV7-9 with TRBJ1-4; a possible D gene is TRBD1 (5 bases). Germline values: CDR1 SEHNR, CDR2 FQNEAQ (reference sequence). The CDR3 length is 15 residues. Trimming shortened V by 5 bases and J by 4 bases, and 14 bases separated the two germline ends. The CDR3 nucleotides are TGTGCCAGCAGCCATAAAGGGGCGATTAATGAAAAACTGTTTTTT. It codes for CASSHKGAINEKLFF.

This chain uses TRBV29-1 with TRBJ1-2, with D hard to call. This CDR3 has 12 amino acids. Germline values: CDR1 SQVTM, CDR2 ANQGSEA. Between the trimmed V and J ends, which lost 8 bases and 4 bases, there was a span of 14 bases. CDR3 loop: CSQGRGCYGYTF. DNA of the CDR3: TGCAGCCAAGGACGGGGATGCTATGGCTACACCTTC.

The chain recombines TRBV25-1 with TRBJ1-2, with TRBD1 matching 7 bases. After removal of 4 bases from V and 8 bases from J, the junction contained 7 bases not matched to a gene. Germline V CDR1 and CDR2: MGHDK, SYGVNS. This CDR3 is 13 amino acids long. CDR3 region: CASSASGQWGYTF. The CDR3 nucleotides are TGTGCCAGCAGTGCATCGGGACAGTGGGGCTACACCTTC.

On this clonotype: This may stem from a read error, because a much larger clone lies one nucleotide away. The V and J genes are TRBV5-5 and TRBJ1-6, with D perhaps TRBD1 (6 bases). CDR1 and CDR2 from the germline V gene are SGHKS and YYEKEE (reference sequence). Trimming took 4 bases from V and 8 from J, leaving 13 bases between them. The CDR3 runs to 14 residues. CDR3 protein: CASSPRDTHSPLHF. The CDR3 DNA is TGTGCCAGCAGCCCCCGGGACACCCATTCACCCCTCCACTTT.

The CDR3 region has the DNA TGTGCCAGCAGCCATCTCCCTGGGACTAGCCCTAACCCCGAGACCCAGTACTTC. It encodes CASSHLPGTSPNPETQYF. This sequence joins TRBV7-2 and TRBJ2-5; TRBD2 aligns across 9 bases. The junction had 18 bases not matched to a gene; V was cut back by 5 bases and J by 5 bases. Germline assignment: CDR1 SGHTA and CDR2 FQGNSA. CDR3 size: 18 residues. Complete variable domain (other parts from reference TRBV7-2 and TRBJ2-5): GAGVSQSPSNKVTEKGKDVELRCDPISGHTALYWYRQSLGQGLEFLIYFQGNSAPDKSGLPSDRFSAERTGGSVSTLTIQRTQQEDSAVYLCASSHLPGTSPNPETQYFGPGTRLLVL.

A single count supports this clonotype. The V gene is TRBV6-5, the J gene TRBJ1-1; D possibly corresponds to TRBD1 (6 bases). There are 12 residues in the CDR3. Germline CDR1 MNHEY, CDR2 SVGAGI. Trimming left V 10 bases short and J 7 bases short, with 16 bases between. This CDR3 reads CAIQELTGEAFF. CDR3 nucleotides: TGTGCCATCCAGGAACTGACAGGTGAAGCTTTCTTT.

This clonotype was seen at least ten times. V is TRBV20-1 and J is TRBJ1-1, with D uncertain. Trimming shortened V by 3 bases and J by 7 bases, and 9 bases separated the two germline ends. The germline V gene has CDR1 DFQATT and CDR2 SNEGSKA (reference sequence). The CDR3 covers 11 residues. This CDR3 is CSASRLGEAFF. The CDR3 DNA reads TGCAGTGCTAGTCGATTGGGTGAAGCTTTCTTT.

This clonotype has ten or more counts. The CDR3 sequence: CSATRRDRGYEQYF. In DNA, the CDR3 is TGCAGTGCTACACGCCGGGACAGGGGTTACGAGCAGTACTTC. The chain is built from TRBV20-1 and TRBJ2-7, with TRBD1 matching 10 bases. V lost 4 bases to trimming and J lost 4 bases; unmatched junction nucleotides: 7. Germline CDR1 DFQATT, CDR2 SNEGSKA (reference sequence). CDR3 length equals 14 residues.

This clonotype was seen only once. It may be a read error: a sequence one base away is much more abundant. This chain connects TRBV20-1 to TRBJ2-7; D perhaps matches TRBD1 (6 bases). The CDR3 is 13 amino acids. CDR1 is DFQATT, CDR2 SNEGSKA, per germline (reference sequence). CDR3 region: CSARGAERHERYF. The CDR3, as DNA: TGCAGTGCTAGGGGGGCGGAGCGCCACGAGCGGTACTTC.

CDR3 sequence reads: CASSLKFTGELFF. CDR3 nucleotide sequence: TGTGCCAGCAGTTTGAAATTCACCGGGGAGCTGTTTTTT. The chain recombines TRBV27 with TRBJ2-2; D gene ambiguous. Germline V lookup: CDR1 MNHEY, CDR2 SMNVEV (reference sequence). The CDR3 is 13 residues long. Trimming removed 3 bases at V and 4 bases at J, with 6 bases between.

This clonotype was observed at least ten times. CDR3: CASSVREEGRSFF. DNA for the CDR3: TGTGCCAGCAGCGTGAGGGAAGAGGGCAGGTCTTTCTTT. J is TRBJ1-1 and V is TRBV9; D is unclear. Per the germline V gene, CDR1 is SGDLS and CDR2 is YYNGEE. The CDR3 runs 13 residues. Trimming removed 2 bases at V and 12 bases at J, with 17 bases between.

To note about this clonotype: Given a much more abundant clone one base away, this may be a read error. The rearrangement links TRBV2 to TRBJ2-2, with D maybe TRBD2 (5 bases). The CDR3 extends over 18 amino acids. Germline V gene lookup returns CDR1 SNHLY and CDR2 FYNNEI. The germline V and J ends were trimmed by 6 bases and 0 bases, with 20 bases remaining between them. The CDR3 nucleotides are TGTGCCAGCAGACGGCGGGCGCCACGACGCGCGAACACCGGGGAGCTGTTTTTT. This gives the protein CASRRRAPRRANTGELFF.